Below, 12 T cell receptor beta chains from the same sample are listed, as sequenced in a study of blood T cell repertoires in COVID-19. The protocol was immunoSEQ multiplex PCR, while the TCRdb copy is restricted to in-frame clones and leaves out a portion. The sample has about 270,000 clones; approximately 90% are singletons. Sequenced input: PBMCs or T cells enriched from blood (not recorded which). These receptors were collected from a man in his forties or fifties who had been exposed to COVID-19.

As DNA, the CDR3 is TGTGCCAGCAGCGTCTCTGGGACAGCCTATAATTCACCCCTCCACTTT. Translating gives CASSVSGTAYNSPLHF. The rearrangement links TRBV9 to TRBJ1-6; 7 nucleotides line up with TRBD1. Germline CDR1 SGDLS, CDR2 YYNGEE. V was clipped by 2 bases and J by 2 bases; unmatched bases: 4. The CDR3 contains 16 residues.

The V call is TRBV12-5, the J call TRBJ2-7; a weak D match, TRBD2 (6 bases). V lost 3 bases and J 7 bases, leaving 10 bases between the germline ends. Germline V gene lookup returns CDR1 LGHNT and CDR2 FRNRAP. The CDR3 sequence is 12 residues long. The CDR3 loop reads CASGFLATEQYF. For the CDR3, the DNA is TGTGCTAGTGGTTTCCTAGCGACTGAGCAGTACTTC.

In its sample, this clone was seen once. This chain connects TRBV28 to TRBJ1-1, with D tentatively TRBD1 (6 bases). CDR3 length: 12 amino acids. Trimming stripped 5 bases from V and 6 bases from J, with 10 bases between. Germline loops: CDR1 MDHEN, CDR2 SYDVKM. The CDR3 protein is CASSTGHPEAFF. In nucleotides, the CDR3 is TGTGCCAGCAGTACAGGGCACCCTGAAGCTTTCTTT. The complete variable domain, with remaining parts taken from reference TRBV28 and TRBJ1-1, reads DVKVTQSSRYLVKRTGEKVFLECVQDMDHENMFWYRQDPGLGLRLIYFSYDVKMKEKGDIPEGYSVSREKKERFSLILESASTNQTSMYLCASSTGHPEAFFGQGTRLTVV.

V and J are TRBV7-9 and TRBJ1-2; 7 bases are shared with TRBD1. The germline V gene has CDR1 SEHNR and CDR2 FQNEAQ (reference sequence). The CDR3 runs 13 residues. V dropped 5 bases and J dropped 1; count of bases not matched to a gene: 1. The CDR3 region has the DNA TGTGCCAGCAGCCGGGACAGTAACTATGGCTACACCTTC. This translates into CASSRDSNYGYTF.

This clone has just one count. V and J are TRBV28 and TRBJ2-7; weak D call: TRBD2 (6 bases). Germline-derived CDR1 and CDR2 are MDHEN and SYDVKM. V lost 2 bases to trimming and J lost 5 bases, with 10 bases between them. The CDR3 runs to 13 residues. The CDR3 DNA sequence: TGTGCCAGCAGTTTAGCTAGCGTGGACGAGCAGTACTTC. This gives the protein CASSLASVDEQYF.

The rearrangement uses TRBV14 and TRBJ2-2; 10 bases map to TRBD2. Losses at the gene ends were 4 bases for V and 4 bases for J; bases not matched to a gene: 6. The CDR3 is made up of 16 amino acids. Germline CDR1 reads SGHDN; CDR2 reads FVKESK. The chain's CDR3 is CASSPNLAGVTGELFF. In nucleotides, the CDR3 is TGTGCCAGCAGCCCAAATCTAGCGGGAGTCACCGGGGAGCTGTTTTTT.

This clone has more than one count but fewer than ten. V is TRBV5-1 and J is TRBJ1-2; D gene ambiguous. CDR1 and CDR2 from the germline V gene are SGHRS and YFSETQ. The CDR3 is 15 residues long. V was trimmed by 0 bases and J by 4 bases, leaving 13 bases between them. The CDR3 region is CASSLAAGRGYGYTF. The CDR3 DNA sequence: TGCGCCAGCAGCTTGGCCGCAGGACGGGGCTATGGCTACACCTTC.

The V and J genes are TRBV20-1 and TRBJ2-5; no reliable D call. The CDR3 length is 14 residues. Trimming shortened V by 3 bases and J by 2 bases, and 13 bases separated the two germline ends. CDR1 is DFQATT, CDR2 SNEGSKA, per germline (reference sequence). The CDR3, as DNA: TGCAGTGCTAGTTCACTGCAGGAACAAGAGACCCAGTACTTC. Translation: CSASSLQEQETQYF.

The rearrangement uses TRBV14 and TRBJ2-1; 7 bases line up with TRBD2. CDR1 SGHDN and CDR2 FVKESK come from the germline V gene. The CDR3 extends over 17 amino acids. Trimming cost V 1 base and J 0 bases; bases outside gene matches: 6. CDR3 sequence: CASSQAGPSGSYNEQFF. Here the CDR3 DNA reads TGTGCCAGCAGCCAAGCAGGTCCTAGCGGCTCCTACAATGAGCAGTTCTTC.

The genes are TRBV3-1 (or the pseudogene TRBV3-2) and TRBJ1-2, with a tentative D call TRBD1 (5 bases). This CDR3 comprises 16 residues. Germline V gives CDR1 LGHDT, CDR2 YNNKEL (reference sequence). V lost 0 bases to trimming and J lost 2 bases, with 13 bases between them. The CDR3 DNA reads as TGTGCCAGCAGCCAAGATGGGGCAGGGTACAACTATGGCTACACCTTC. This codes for CASSQDGAGYNYGYTF.

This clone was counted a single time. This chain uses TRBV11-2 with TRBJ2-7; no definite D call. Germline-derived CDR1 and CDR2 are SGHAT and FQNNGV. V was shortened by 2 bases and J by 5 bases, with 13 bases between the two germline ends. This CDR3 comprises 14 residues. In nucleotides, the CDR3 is TGTGCCAGCAGCTTAAACGATCCCAGTCACGAGCAGTACTTC. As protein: CASSLNDPSHEQYF.

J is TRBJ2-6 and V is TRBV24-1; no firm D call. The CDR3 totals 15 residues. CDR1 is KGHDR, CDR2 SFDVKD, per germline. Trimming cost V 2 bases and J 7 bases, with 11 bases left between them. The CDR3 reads CATSDYTASANVLTF. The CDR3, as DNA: TGTGCCACCAGTGATTACACCGCCAGTGCCAACGTCCTGACTTTC.